Presented here are 23 T cell receptor beta chains from one specimen sequenced in a study of T cell responses to AZD1222 COVID-19 vaccine. Assay: immunoSEQ multiplex PCR; the TCRdb copy retains only in-frame clones and omits some. This table holds about 140,000 clones, more than 85% found once. The sequencing here drew on peripheral blood, taken after recovery from COVID-19. The source is an adult who had recovered from COVID-19.

V is TRBV7-2 and J is TRBJ1-2; a weak D match, TRBD1 (5 bases). CDR3 length: 14 amino acids. The germline V and J ends were trimmed by 1 base and 0 bases, with 6 bases remaining between them. The V gene's germline CDR1 is SGHTA and CDR2 FQGNSA. CDR3: CASSLEGTNYGYTF. In nucleotides, the CDR3 is TGTGCCAGCAGCTTAGAGGGGACTAACTATGGCTACACCTTC.

This rearrangement joins TRBV18 to TRBJ2-7; D is unclear. V gave up 0 bases and J gave up 3 bases, with 6 bases separating them. The CDR3 covers 13 residues. Looked up from germline, CDR1 is KGHSH and CDR2 is LQKENI. CDR3 bases: TGTGCCAGCTCACCACCTACCCTCTACGAGCAGTACTTC. Translating gives CASSPPTLYEQYF.

The V and J genes are TRBV6-6 and TRBJ1-2; D remains ambiguous. This CDR3 region has 15 residues. Germline lookup yields CDR1 MNHNY and CDR2 SVGAGI (reference sequence). V shed 7 bases and J shed 4 bases, with 19 bases lying between them. The CDR3 sequence is CASIYAHWVPYGYTF. In nucleotides, the CDR3 is TGTGCCAGCATCTACGCCCATTGGGTCCCCTATGGCTACACCTTC.

V gene TRBV2 combines with J gene TRBJ2-3; 10 bases are a match to TRBD2. Germline V CDR1 and CDR2: SNHLY, FYNNEI. V gave up 8 bases and J gave up 1 base; unmatched junction bases: 3. The CDR3 is 14 amino acids. The chain's CDR3 is CASGLAGGTDTQYF. CDR3 DNA sequence: TGTGCCAGCGGGCTAGCGGGAGGCACAGATACGCAGTATTTT. Full variable domain (remainder filled in from reference TRBV2 and TRBJ2-3): EPEVTQTPSHQVTQMGQEVILRCVPISNHLYFYWYRQILGQKVEFLVSFYNNEISEKSEIFDDQFSVERPDGSNFTLKIRSTKLEDSAMYFCASGLAGGTDTQYFGPGTRLTVL.

The rearrangement links TRBV19 to TRBJ1-4; D is ambiguous. The CDR3 covers 14 residues. Germline CDR1 LNHDA, CDR2 SQIVND (reference sequence). V lost 5 bases and J 8 bases, leaving 15 bases between the germline ends. CDR3 bases: TGTGCCAGTAGTCTCTTCGGTGATAACGAAAAACTGTTTTTT. This translates into CASSLFGDNEKLFF.

In this sample, this clone turned up once. This chain joins TRBV29-1 and TRBJ2-7; TRBD1 aligns across 9 bases. The germline V gene encodes CDR1 SQVTM and CDR2 ANQGSEA. V lost 7 bases, J lost 7 bases, and 11 bases stayed unmatched. The CDR3 is made up of 13 amino acids. The CDR3 nucleotides are TGCAGCGCCAACCCACAGGGGGCAGGAGAGCAGTACTTC. It translates to CSANPQGAGEQYF.

CDR3 sequence: CASRRDVQRDTEAFF. The CDR3 DNA is TGCGCCAGCAGACGGGACGTCCAAAGGGACACTGAAGCTTTCTTT. V and J are TRBV5-1 and TRBJ1-1, with D tentatively TRBD1 (5 bases). In germline, CDR1 is SGHRS, CDR2 YFSETQ. With 5 bases removed from V and 3 bases from J, the gap between germline ends came to 17 bases. This CDR3 region has 15 residues.

The V and J genes are TRBV18 and TRBJ2-1; 10 nucleotides agree with TRBD1. Germline-derived CDR1 and CDR2 are KGHSH and LQKENI. This CDR3 has 15 residues. J lost 4 bases, V lost 8 bases, and 8 bases had no gene match. CDR3 sequence (DNA): TGTGCCAGCGCTACGGGACAGGGGCTATACAATGAGCAGTTCTTC. This codes for CASATGQGLYNEQFF.

The chain has TRBV24-1 and TRBJ2-1; a possible D gene is TRBD1 (6 bases). Trimming stripped 10 bases from V and 4 bases from J, with 13 bases between. The germline V gene encodes CDR1 KGHDR and CDR2 SFDVKD. The CDR3 consists of 13 residues. The CDR3 region has the DNA TGTGCCACTCGTGGGGGCGGTTACAATGAGCAGTTCTTC. This gives the protein CATRGGGYNEQFF.

The chain links TRBV2 to TRBJ2-7; maybe TRBD1 (6 bases). With 7 bases removed from V and 1 base from J, the gap between germline ends came to 20 bases. The CDR3 has 16 residues. CDR1 and CDR2 from the germline V gene are SNHLY and FYNNEI. The CDR3 reads CASTGRTGTTSYEQYF. DNA of the CDR3: TGTGCCAGCACCGGCCGAACCGGGACAACGTCCTACGAGCAGTACTTC.

The chain couples TRBV11-3 to TRBJ1-6; perhaps TRBD1 as D (5 bases). CDR1 is SGHNT, CDR2 YENEEA, per germline. Between the trimmed V and J ends, which lost 5 bases and 7 bases, there was a span of 12 bases. The CDR3 is 14 amino acids. CDR3 protein: CASSRQLLNSPLHF. The CDR3 DNA reads TGTGCCAGCAGCCGACAGCTCCTGAATTCACCCCTCCACTTT. Full variable domain (remainder filled in from reference TRBV11-3 and TRBJ1-6): EAGVVQSPRYKIIEKKQPVAFWCNPISGHNTLYWYLQNLGQGPELLIRYENEEAVDDSQLPKDRFSAERLKGVDSTLKIQPAELGDSAVYLCASSRQLLNSPLHFGNGTRLTVT.

The rearrangement uses TRBV5-1 and TRBJ2-7; either TRBD1 or TRBD2 may fit D (6 bases each). V was pared by 7 bases and J by 1 base, with 18 bases between. The length of the CDR3 is 15 residues. Germline CDR1 reads SGHRS; CDR2 reads YFSETQ. Here the CDR3 DNA reads TGCGCCAGCGCCCGGGACACGGGAGTATCCTACGAGCAGTACTTC. It encodes CASARDTGVSYEQYF.

The rearrangement uses TRBV7-9 and TRBJ1-1; tentatively, D is TRBD1 (6 bases). This CDR3 has 17 residues. The germline CDR1 and CDR2 sequences are SEHNR and FQNEAQ (reference sequence). V was shortened by 1 base and J by 2 bases, with 17 bases between the two germline ends. CDR3 region: CASSLGHRDSRNTEAFF. CDR3 sequence (DNA): TGTGCCAGCAGCTTAGGGCACAGGGATTCCAGAAACACTGAAGCTTTCTTT.

The chain employs TRBV6-5 and TRBJ2-7; D might be TRBD1 or TRBD2, each matching 6 bases. Germline lookup yields CDR1 MNHEY and CDR2 SVGAGI. V lost 8 bases to trimming and J lost 2 bases, with 13 bases between them. The CDR3 has 13 amino acids. The CDR3 DNA sequence: TGTGCCAGCTTGGGGGGCGGTACCTACGAGCAGTACTTC. Translated, it gives CASLGGGTYEQYF.

This sequence joins TRBV2 and TRBJ2-7; 11 positions agree with TRBD2. Germline V gene data show CDR1 as SNHLY and CDR2 as FYNNEI. V was clipped by 5 bases and J by 0 bases; unmatched bases: 3. There are 15 residues in the CDR3. The CDR3 bases are TGTGCCAGCAGTACTAGCGGGAGCCTCTCCTACGAGCAGTACTTC. Amino acids: CASSTSGSLSYEQYF. The whole variable domain, filled in from reference TRBV2 and TRBJ2-7, reads EPEVTQTPSHQVTQMGQEVILRCVPISNHLYFYWYRQILGQKVEFLVSFYNNEISEKSEIFDDQFSVERPDGSNFTLKIRSTKLEDSAMYFCASSTSGSLSYEQYFGPGTRLTVT.

This rearrangement joins TRBV20-1 to TRBJ1-2; unclear D gene. Trimming shortened V by 5 bases and J by 4 bases, and 8 bases separated the two germline ends. This CDR3 is 11 amino acids long. CDR1 DFQATT and CDR2 SNEGSKA come from the germline V gene (reference sequence). The CDR3 loop reads CSAPDFYGYTF. CDR3 in DNA: TGCAGTGCTCCGGACTTCTATGGCTACACCTTC.

The chain is built from TRBV10-3 and TRBJ2-7; D might be TRBD2 (6 bases). The germline CDR1 and CDR2 sequences are ENHRY and SYGVKD. The V end lost 8 bases, the J end lost 4 bases, and 15 bases lay between the germline ends. The CDR3 is made up of 13 amino acids. The CDR3 is CAIQGLKSYEQYF. DNA of the CDR3: TGTGCCATCCAAGGACTAAAAAGTTACGAGCAGTACTTC.

This clone was picked up a small number of times. This sequence joins TRBV11-2 and TRBJ1-1, with TRBD1 matching 8 bases. V lost 3 bases, J lost 3 bases, and 9 bases stayed unmatched. Germline V gene lookup returns CDR1 SGHAT and CDR2 FQNNGV. CDR3 size: 16 residues. CDR3 loop: CASSFPKQGVYTEAFF. CDR3 in DNA: TGTGCCAGCAGCTTTCCAAAACAGGGGGTATACACTGAAGCTTTCTTT.

J is TRBJ2-1 and V is TRBV6-6; D is undetermined. V gave up 0 bases and J gave up 4 bases, with 4 bases separating them. CDR1 MNHNY and CDR2 SVGAGI come from the germline V gene (reference sequence). The length of the CDR3 is 13 residues. The CDR3 DNA follows: TGTGCCAGCAGTTACTCGCCGTACAATGAGCAGTTCTTC. Protein product: CASSYSPYNEQFF.

This chain connects TRBV2 to TRBJ1-6; 10 bases are a match to TRBD1. With V trimmed by 0 bases and J by 13 bases, 6 bases remained unmatched. Germline-derived CDR1 and CDR2 are SNHLY and FYNNEI. The CDR3 sequence is 15 residues long. CDR3 coding DNA: TGTGCCAGCAGTGAAGCGCTGGGACAGGGGCCGCCCCTCCACTTT. Amino acid sequence: CASSEALGQGPPLHF. Combining the CDR3 with reference TRBV2 and TRBJ1-6 gives the whole variable domain EPEVTQTPSHQVTQMGQEVILRCVPISNHLYFYWYRQILGQKVEFLVSFYNNEISEKSEIFDDQFSVERPDGSNFTLKIRSTKLEDSAMYFCASSEALGQGPPLHFGNGTRLTVT.

V and J are TRBV7-8 and TRBJ2-7, with D perhaps being TRBD1 or TRBD2 (6 bases each). This CDR3 is 18 amino acids long. Germline CDR1 reads SGHVS; CDR2 reads FQNEAQ. Trimming removed 5 bases at V and 3 bases at J, with 26 bases between. CDR3 loop: CASSHWSRGQRGGYEQYF. DNA for the CDR3: TGTGCCAGCAGCCATTGGAGTCGGGGACAAAGGGGAGGCTACGAGCAGTACTTC.

V and J are TRBV27 and TRBJ2-7; the D gene is possibly TRBD2 (6 bases). There are 14 residues in the CDR3. Looked up from germline, CDR1 is MNHEY and CDR2 is SMNVEV (reference sequence). V was pared by 5 bases and J by 4 bases, with 15 bases between. The CDR3 reads CASSPGMGGYEQYF. The CDR3 DNA reads as TGTGCCAGCAGTCCAGGGATGGGGGGTTACGAGCAGTACTTC.

The V and J genes are TRBV23-1 and TRBJ2-7, with TRBD1 matching over 7 bases. TRBV23-1 is an ORF, with its function uncertain. CDR3 size: 18 residues. V lost 0 bases to trimming and J lost 0 bases; unmatched junction nucleotides: 11. CDR3: CASSQSFRGTTLSYEQYF. CDR3 nucleotide sequence: TGCGCCAGCAGTCAATCCTTCAGGGGGACGACCCTCTCCTACGAGCAGTACTTC.